This TCR beta chain was captured in a study of blood T cell repertoires in COVID-19. Study in general: T cells, B-cell-depleted T cells, or PBMCs provided the cDNA or gDNA that served as material.

Germline V gives CDR1 MNHEY, CDR2 SMNVEV (reference sequence). Trimming removed 2 bases from V and 2 bases from J, with 13 bases in between. The CDR3 length is 16 residues. Methods used by the authors: Estimates of nucleated cell counts were drawn from the amplification of reference gene primers. Using immunoSEQ multiplex PCR, the repertoire was profiled, and TCRdb retains in-frame clones only, with some absent. Clone size and V and J calls were adopted from that table, with D and trimming inferred from the DNA. Of roughly 200,000 clones in the sample, just under 90% were seen once. Sample: PBMCs or T cells enriched from blood (not recorded which). The source is a woman in her thirties with acute COVID-19. This chain joins TRBV27 and TRBJ1-5; a possible D gene is TRBD1 (5 bases). CDR3: CASSLRSGLGNQPQHF. The DNA of the CDR3 is TGTGCCAGCAGTTTAAGGTCAGGGCTCGGCAATCAGCCCCAGCATTTT.